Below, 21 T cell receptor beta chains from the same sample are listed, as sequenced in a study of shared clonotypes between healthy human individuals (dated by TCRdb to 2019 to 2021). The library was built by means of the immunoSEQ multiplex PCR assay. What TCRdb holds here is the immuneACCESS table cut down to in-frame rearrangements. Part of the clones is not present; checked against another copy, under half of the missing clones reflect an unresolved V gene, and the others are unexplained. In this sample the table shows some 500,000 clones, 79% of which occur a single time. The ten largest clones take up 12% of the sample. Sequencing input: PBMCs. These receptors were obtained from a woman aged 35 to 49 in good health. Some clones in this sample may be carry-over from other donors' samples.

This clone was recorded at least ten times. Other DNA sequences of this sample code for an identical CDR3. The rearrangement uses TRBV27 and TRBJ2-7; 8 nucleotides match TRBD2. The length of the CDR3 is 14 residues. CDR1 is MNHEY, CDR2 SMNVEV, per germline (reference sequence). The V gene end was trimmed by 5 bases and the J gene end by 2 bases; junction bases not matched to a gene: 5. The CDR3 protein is CASSRAGGTYEQYF. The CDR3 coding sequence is TGTGCCAGCAGTAGGGCGGGAGGCACCTACGAGCAGTACTTC.

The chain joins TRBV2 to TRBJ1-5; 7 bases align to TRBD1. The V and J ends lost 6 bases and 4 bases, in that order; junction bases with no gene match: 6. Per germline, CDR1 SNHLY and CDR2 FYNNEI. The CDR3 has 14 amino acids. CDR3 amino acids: CASRKGQSNQPQHF. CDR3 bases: TGTGCCAGCAGAAAGGGACAGTCGAATCAGCCCCAGCATTTT. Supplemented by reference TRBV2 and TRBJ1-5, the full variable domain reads EPEVTQTPSHQVTQMGQEVILRCVPISNHLYFYWYRQILGQKVEFLVSFYNNEISEKSEIFDDQFSVERPDGSNFTLKIRSTKLEDSAMYFCASRKGQSNQPQHFGDGTRLSIL.

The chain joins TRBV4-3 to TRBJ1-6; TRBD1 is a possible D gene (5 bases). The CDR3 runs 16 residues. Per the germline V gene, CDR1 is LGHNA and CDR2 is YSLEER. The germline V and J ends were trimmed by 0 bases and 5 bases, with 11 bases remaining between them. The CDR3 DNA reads TGCGCCAGCAGCCAAGAGGGGGGGAACAATAATTCACCCCTCCACTTT. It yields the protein CASSQEGGNNNSPLHF.

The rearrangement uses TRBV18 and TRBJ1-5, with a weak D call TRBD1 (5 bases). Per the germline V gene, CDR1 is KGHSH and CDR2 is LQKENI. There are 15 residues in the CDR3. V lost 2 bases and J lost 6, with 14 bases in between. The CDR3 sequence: CASSPGRELGQPQHF. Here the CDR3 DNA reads TGTGCCAGCTCACCAGGCAGGGAACTCGGTCAGCCCCAGCATTTT.

The CDR3 DNA reads as TGTGCCAGTAGTATCTTGTTCGGAAAGAGCAATCAGCCCCAGCATTTT. Protein: CASSILFGKSNQPQHF. The V call is TRBV19, the J call TRBJ1-5; D gene unclear. Germline assignment: CDR1 LNHDA and CDR2 SQIVND (reference sequence). This CDR3 comprises 16 residues. V was trimmed by 3 bases and J by 1 base, leaving 13 bases between them.

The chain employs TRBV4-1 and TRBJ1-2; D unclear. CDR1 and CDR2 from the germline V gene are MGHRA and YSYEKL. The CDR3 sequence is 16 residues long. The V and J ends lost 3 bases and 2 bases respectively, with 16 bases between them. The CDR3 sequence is CASSQALMRENYGYTF. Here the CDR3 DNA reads TGCGCCAGCAGCCAGGCCCTTATGCGGGAAAACTATGGCTACACCTTC.

The CDR3 coding sequence is TGTGCCAGCAGCTTATCGAGCGGACCGCAAGAGACCCAGTACTTC. Translated, it gives CASSLSSGPQETQYF. This chain connects TRBV7-9 to TRBJ2-5; possible D gene TRBD2, 5 bases. Per germline, CDR1 SEHNR and CDR2 FQNEAQ (reference sequence). V was trimmed by 2 bases and J by 2 bases, leaving 12 bases between them. The CDR3 length is 15 residues. Filled out from reference TRBV7-9 and TRBJ2-5, the complete variable domain reads DTGVSQNPRHKITKRGQNVTFRCDPISEHNRLYWYRQTLGQGPEFLTYFQNEAQLEKSRLLSDRFSAERPKGSFSTLEIQRTEQGDSAMYLCASSLSSGPQETQYFGPGTRLLVL.

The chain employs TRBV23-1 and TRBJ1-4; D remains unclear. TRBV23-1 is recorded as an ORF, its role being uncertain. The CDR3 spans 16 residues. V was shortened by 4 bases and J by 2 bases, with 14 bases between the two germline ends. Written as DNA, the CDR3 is TGCGCCAGCAGTCCGTGTGACGCGGTGACTAATGAAAAACTGTTTTTT. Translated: CASSPCDAVTNEKLFF.

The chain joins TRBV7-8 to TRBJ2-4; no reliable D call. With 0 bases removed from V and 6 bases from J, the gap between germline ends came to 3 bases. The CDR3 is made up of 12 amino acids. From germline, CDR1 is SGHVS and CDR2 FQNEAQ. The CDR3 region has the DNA TGTGCCAGCAGCTTAGCGTCAAACATTCAGTACTTC. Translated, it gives CASSLASNIQYF.

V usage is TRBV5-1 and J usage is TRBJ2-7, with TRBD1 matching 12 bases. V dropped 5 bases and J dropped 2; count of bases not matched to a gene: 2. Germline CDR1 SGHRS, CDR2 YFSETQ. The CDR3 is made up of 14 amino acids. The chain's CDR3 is CASRWDRGPYEQYF. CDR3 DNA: TGCGCCAGCAGATGGGACAGGGGGCCCTACGAGCAGTACTTC.

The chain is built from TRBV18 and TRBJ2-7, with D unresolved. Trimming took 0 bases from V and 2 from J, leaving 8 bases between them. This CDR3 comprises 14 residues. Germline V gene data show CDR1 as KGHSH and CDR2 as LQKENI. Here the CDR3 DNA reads TGTGCCAGCTCACCACCGGGCAGACCCTACGAGCAGTACTTC. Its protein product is CASSPPGRPYEQYF. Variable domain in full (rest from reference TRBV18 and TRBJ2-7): NAGVMQNPRHLVRRRGQEARLRCSPMKGHSHVYWYRQLPEEGLKFMVYLQKENIIDESGMPKERFSAEFPKEGPSILRIQQVVRGDSAAYFCASSPPGRPYEQYFGPGTRLTVT.

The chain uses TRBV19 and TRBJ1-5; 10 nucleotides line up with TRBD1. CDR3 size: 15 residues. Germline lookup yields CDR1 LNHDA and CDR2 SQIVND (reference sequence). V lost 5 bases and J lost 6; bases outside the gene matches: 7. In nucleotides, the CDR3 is TGTGCCAGTAGTGTAGGGACAGGGGATTTTCAGCCCCAGCATTTT. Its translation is CASSVGTGDFQPQHF.

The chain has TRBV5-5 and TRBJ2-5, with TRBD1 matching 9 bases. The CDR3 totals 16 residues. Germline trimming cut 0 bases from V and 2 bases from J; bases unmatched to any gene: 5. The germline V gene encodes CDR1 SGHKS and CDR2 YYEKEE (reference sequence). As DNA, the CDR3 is TGTGCCAGCAGCTTGGGGGACAGGGTACCACAAGAGACCCAGTACTTC. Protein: CASSLGDRVPQETQYF.

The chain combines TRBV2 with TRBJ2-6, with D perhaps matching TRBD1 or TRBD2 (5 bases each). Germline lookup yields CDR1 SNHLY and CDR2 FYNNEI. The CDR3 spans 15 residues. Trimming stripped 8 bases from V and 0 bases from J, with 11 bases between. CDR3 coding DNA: TGTGCCAGCGGGGGTAGGAACTCTGGGGCCAACGTCCTGACTTTC. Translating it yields CASGGRNSGANVLTF.

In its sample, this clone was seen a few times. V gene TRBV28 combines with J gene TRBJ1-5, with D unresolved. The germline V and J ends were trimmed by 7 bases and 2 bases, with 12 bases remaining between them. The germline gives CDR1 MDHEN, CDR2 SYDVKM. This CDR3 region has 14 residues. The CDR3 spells CASTRTAGNQPQHF. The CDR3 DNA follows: TGTGCCAGCACCCGGACCGCGGGCAATCAGCCCCAGCATTTT.

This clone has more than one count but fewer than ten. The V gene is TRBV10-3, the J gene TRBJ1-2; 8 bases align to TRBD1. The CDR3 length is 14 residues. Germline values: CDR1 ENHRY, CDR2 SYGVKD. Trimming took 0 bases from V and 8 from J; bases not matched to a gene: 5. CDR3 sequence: CAISESQGAGGYTF. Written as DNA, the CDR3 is TGTGCCATCAGTGAGTCGCAGGGGGCTGGAGGCTACACCTTC.

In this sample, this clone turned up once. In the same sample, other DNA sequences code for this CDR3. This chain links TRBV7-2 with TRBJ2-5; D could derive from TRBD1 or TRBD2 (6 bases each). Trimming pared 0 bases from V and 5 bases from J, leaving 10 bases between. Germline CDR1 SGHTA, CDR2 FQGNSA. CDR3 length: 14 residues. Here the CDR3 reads CASSLAGGRETQYF. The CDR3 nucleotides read TGTGCCAGCAGCTTAGCCGGGGGCCGCGAGACCCAGTACTTC.

CDR3 loop: CASSSRDRGNTGELFF. CDR3 sequence (DNA): TGTGCCAGCAGCTCACGGGACAGAGGGAACACCGGGGAGCTGTTTTTT. This chain connects TRBV7-9 to TRBJ2-2; 7 bases are a match to TRBD1. CDR3 size: 16 residues. V shed 4 bases and J 1 base; nucleotides not matched to a gene: 6. The germline V gene has CDR1 SEHNR and CDR2 FQNEAQ (reference sequence).

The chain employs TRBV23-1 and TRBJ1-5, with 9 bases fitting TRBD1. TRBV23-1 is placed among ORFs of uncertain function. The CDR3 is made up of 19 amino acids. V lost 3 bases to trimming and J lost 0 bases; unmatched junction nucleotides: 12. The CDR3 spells CASSQLGTGFGYSNQPQHF. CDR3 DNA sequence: TGCGCCAGCAGTCAGCTCGGGACAGGGTTTGGGTATAGCAATCAGCCCCAGCATTTT.

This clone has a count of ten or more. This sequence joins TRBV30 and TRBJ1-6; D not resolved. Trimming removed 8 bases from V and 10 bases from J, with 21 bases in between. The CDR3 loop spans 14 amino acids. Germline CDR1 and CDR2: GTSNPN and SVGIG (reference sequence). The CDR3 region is CASTAGNPGSPLHF. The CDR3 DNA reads TGTGCCAGTACGGCGGGAAACCCGGGGTCACCCCTCCACTTT.

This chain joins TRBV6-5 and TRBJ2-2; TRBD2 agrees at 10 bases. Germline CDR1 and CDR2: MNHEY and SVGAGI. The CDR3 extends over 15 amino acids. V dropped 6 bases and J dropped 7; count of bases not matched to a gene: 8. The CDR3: CASRLGTSVSGELFF. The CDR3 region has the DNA TGTGCCAGCAGACTCGGGACTAGCGTAAGCGGGGAGCTGTTTTTT.